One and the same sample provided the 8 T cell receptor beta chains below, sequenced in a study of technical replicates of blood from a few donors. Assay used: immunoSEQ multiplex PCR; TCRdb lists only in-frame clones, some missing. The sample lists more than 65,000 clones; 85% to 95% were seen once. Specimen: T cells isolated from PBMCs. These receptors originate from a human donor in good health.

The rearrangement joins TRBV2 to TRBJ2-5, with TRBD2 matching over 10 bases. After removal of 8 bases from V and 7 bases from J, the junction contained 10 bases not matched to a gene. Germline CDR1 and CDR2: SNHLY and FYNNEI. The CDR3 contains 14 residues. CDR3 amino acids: CASGSSGGIGTQYF. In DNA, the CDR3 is TGTGCCAGCGGGTCTAGCGGGGGTATCGGGACCCAGTACTTC. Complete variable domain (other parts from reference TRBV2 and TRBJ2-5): EPEVTQTPSHQVTQMGQEVILRCVPISNHLYFYWYRQILGQKVEFLVSFYNNEISEKSEIFDDQFSVERPDGSNFTLKIRSTKLEDSAMYFCASGSSGGIGTQYFGPGTRLLVL.

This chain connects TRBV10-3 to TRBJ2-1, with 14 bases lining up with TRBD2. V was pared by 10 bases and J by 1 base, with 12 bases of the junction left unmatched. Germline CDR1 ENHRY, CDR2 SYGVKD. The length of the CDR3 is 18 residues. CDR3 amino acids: CATLAGTSGSRSYNEQFF. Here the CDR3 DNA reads TGTGCCACCCTAGCCGGGACTAGCGGGAGCCGGTCCTACAATGAGCAGTTCTTC.

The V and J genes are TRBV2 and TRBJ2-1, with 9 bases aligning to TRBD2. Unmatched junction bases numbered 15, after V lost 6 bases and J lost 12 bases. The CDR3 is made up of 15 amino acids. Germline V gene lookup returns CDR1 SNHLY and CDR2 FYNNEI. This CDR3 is CASRAPSGALTGQFF. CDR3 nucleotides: TGTGCCAGCAGGGCCCCTAGCGGGGCCTTGACTGGGCAGTTCTTC.

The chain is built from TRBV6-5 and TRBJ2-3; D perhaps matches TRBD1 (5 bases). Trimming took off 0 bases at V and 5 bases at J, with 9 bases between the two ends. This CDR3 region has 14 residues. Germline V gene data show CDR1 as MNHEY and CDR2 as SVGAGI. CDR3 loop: CASSYSSREDTQYF. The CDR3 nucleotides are TGTGCCAGCAGTTACTCGAGCAGGGAAGATACGCAGTATTTT.

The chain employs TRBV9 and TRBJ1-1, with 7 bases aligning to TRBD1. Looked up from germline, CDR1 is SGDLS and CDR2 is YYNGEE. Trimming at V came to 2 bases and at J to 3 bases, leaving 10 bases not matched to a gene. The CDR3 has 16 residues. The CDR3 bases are TGTGCCAGCAGCGTCCATGACCAGGGGGGCGACACTGAAGCTTTCTTT. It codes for CASSVHDQGGDTEAFF.

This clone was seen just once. This CDR3 is CASSSDRPDSNQPQHF. In nucleotides, the CDR3 is TGTGCCAGCAGTTCGGACAGGCCGGATAGCAATCAGCCCCAGCATTTT. This chain joins TRBV27 and TRBJ1-5; 7 bases align to TRBD1. Germline trimming cut 4 bases from V and 0 bases from J; bases unmatched to any gene: 6. CDR3 length equals 16 residues. Germline V gives CDR1 MNHEY, CDR2 SMNVEV (reference sequence).

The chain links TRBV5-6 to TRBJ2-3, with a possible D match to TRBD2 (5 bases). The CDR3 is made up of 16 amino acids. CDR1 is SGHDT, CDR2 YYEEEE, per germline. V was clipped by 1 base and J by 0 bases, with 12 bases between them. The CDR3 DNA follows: TGTGCCAGCAGCTTGCTGTGGGAGACTAGCACAGATACGCAGTATTTT. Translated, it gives CASSLLWETSTDTQYF.

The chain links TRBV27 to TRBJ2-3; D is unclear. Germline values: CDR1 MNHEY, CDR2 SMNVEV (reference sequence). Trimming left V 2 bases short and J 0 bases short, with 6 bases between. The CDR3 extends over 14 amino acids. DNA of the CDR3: TGTGCCAGCAGTTTAATTGGCAGCACAGATACGCAGTATTTT. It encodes CASSLIGSTDTQYF.